This TCR beta chain comes out of a study of blood T cell repertoires in COVID-19. Trimming left V 2 bases short and J 0 bases short, with 10 bases between. Germline assignment: CDR1 MNHNY and CDR2 SVGAGI (reference sequence). This CDR3 region has 15 residues. This clone has just a few counts. The assay was immunoSEQ multiplex PCR, and TCRdb's table has in-frame clones only and misses some. The table lists approximately 97,000 clones, around 85% of them singletons. The clonotype was recovered from a man older than 75 with acute or convalescent COVID-19. The sequencing sample was made of peripheral blood. The J gene is TRBJ2-5, the V gene TRBV6-6; a possible D gene is TRBD2 (6 bases). In DNA, the CDR3 is TGTGCCAGCAGTTACGGGGGGAGGTACCAAGAGACCCAGTACTTC. It encodes CASSYGGRYQETQYF.